This T cell receptor (beta chain) is drawn from a study of early T cells in non-severe SARS-CoV-2 infection. TCRdb redid the calling of the 5' RACE reads with MiXCR, one entry per CDR3 protein. The table lists approximately 77,000 distinct CDR3 sequences, over 4% of them singletons, with about 7% in the top ten. The junction had 13 bases not matched to a gene; V was cut back by 5 bases and J by 5 bases. The V gene's germline CDR1 is MNHEY and CDR2 SVGEGT. This CDR3 contains 16 residues. Sequencing was performed on whole blood, taken at baseline. This chain links TRBV6-2 or TRBV6-3 with TRBJ2-5; 8 bases are a match to TRBD1. This sequence was found in an adult who was a healthcare worker with PCR-confirmed SARS-CoV-2 infection or an uninfected control (not recorded which). CDR3 bases: TGTGCCAGCAGTCGAGCCGGGACAGGTGGAGGGGAGACCCAGTACTTC. Residues: CASSRAGTGGGETQYF.